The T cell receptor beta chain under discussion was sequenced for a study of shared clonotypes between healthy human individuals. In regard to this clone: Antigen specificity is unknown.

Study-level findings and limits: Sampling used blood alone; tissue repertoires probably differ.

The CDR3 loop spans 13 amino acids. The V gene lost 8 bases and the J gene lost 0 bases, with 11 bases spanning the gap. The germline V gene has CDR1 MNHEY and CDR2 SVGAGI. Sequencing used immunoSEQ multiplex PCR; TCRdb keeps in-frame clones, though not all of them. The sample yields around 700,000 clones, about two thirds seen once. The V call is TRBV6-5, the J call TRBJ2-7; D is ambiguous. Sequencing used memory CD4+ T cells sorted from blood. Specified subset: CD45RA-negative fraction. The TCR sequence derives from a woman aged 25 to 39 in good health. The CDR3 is CASRYQSSYEQYF. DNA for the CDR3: TGTGCCAGCCGGTACCAGAGCTCCTACGAGCAGTACTTC.